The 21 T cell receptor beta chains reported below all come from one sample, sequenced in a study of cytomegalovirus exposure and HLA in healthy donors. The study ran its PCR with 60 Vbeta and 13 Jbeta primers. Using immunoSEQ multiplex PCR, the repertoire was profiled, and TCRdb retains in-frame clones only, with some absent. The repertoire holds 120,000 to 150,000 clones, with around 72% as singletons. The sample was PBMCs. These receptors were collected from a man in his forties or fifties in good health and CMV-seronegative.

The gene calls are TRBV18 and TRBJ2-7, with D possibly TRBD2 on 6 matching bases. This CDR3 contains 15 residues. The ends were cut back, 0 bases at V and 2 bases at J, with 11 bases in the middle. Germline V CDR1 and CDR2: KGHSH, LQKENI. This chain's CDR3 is CASSPPGLPTYEQYF. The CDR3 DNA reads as TGTGCCAGCTCACCACCAGGACTACCAACCTACGAGCAGTACTTC. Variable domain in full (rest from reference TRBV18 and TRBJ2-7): NAGVMQNPRHLVRRRGQEARLRCSPMKGHSHVYWYRQLPEEGLKFMVYLQKENIIDESGMPKERFSAEFPKEGPSILRIQQVVRGDSAAYFCASSPPGLPTYEQYFGPGTRLTVT.

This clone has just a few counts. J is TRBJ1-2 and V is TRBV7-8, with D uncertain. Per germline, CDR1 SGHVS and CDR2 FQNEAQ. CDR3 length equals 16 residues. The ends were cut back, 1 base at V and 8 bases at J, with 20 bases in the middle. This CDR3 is CASSLGIWGASRGYTF. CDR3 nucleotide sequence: TGTGCCAGCAGCTTAGGGATTTGGGGAGCCTCGAGGGGCTACACCTTC. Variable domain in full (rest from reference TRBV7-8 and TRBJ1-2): GAGVSQSPRYKVAKRGQDVALRCDPISGHVSLFWYQQALGQGPEFLTYFQNEAQLDKSGLPSDRFFAERPEGSVSTLKIQRTQQEDSAVYLCASSLGIWGASRGYTFGSGTRLTVV.

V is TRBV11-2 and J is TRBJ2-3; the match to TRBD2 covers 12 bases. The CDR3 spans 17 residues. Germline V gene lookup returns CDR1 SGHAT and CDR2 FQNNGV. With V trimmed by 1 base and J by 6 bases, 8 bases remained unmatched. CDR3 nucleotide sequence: TGTGCCAGCAGCTTAGGGTCTAGCGGGGGGGCCGGGGATACGCAGTATTTT. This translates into CASSLGSSGGAGDTQYF.

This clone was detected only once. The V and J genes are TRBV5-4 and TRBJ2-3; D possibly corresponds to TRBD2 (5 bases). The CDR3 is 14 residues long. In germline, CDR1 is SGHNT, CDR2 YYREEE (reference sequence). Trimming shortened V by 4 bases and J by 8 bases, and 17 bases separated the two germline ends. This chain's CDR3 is CASSPVAAAGTQYF. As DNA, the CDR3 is TGTGCCAGCAGCCCCGTTGCGGCGGCGGGTACGCAGTATTTT.

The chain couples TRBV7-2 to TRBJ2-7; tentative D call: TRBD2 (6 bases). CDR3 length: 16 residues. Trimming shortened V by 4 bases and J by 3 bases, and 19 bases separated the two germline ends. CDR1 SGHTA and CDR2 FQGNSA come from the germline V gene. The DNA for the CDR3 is TGTGCCAGCAGCTCCCCGGGGAGCGGGCTACTCTACGAGCAGTACTTC. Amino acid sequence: CASSSPGSGLLYEQYF.

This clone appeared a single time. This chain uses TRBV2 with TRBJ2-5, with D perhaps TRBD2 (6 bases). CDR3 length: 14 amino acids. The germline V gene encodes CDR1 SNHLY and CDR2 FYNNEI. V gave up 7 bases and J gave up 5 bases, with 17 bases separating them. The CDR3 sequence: CASIGGNWRETQYF. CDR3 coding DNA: TGTGCCAGCATCGGCGGGAATTGGCGGGAGACCCAGTACTTC.

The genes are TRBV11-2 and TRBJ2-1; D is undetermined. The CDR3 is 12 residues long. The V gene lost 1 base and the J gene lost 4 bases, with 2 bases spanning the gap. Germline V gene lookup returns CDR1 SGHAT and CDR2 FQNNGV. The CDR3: CASSLAYNEQFF. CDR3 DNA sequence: TGTGCCAGCAGCTTAGCGTACAATGAGCAGTTCTTC.

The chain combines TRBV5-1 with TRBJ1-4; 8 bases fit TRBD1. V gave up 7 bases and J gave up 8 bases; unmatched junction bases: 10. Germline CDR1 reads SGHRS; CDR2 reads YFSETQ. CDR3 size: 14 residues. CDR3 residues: CASSDGQGYEKLFF. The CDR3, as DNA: TGCGCCAGCTCCGATGGACAGGGCTACGAAAAACTGTTTTTT.

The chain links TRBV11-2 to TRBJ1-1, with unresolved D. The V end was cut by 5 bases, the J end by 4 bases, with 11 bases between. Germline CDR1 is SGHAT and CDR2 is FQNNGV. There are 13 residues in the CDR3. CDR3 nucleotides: TGTGCCAGCAGCCTCGGACTTGGCACTGAAGCTTTCTTT. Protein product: CASSLGLGTEAFF.

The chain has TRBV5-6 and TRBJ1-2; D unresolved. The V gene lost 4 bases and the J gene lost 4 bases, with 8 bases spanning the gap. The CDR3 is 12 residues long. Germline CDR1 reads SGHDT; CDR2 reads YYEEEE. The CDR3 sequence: CASSGSSYGYTF. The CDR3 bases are TGTGCCAGCAGCGGCTCCAGCTATGGCTACACCTTC.

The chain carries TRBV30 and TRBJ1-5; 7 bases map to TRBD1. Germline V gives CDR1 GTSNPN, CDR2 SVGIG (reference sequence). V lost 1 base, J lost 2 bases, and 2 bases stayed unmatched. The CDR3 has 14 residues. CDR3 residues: CAWSGGTGNQPQHF. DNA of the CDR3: TGTGCCTGGAGTGGGGGGACAGGCAATCAGCCCCAGCATTTT.

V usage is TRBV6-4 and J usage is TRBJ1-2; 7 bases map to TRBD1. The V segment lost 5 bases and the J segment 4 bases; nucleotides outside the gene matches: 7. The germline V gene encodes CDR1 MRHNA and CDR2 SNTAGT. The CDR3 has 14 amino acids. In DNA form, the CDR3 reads TGTGCCAGCAGTTCGAGGGGGCGGCTCTATGGCTACACCTTC. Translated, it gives CASSSRGRLYGYTF.

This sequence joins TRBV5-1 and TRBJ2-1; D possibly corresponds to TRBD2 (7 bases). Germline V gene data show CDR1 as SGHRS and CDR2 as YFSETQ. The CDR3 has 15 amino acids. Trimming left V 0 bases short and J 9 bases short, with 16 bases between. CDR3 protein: CASSLVIGGRGEQFF. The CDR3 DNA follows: TGCGCCAGCAGCTTGGTAATCGGGGGGCGGGGTGAGCAGTTCTTC. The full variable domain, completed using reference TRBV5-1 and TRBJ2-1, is KAGVTQTPRYLIKTRGQQVTLSCSPISGHRSVSWYQQTPGQGLQFLFEYFSETQRNKGNFPGRFSGRQFSNSRSEMNVSTLELGDSALYLCASSLVIGGRGEQFFGPGTRLTVL.

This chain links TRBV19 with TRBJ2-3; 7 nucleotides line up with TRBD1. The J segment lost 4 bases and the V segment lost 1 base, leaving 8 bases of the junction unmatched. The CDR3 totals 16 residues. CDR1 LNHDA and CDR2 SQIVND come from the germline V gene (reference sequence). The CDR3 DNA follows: TGTGCCAGTAGTATAGCGGAGACAGGGTCCCCAGATACGCAGTATTTT. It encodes CASSIAETGSPDTQYF.

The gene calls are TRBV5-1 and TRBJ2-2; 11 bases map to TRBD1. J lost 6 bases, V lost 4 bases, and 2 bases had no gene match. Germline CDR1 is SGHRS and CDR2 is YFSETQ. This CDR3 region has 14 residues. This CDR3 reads CASSQGQGAGELFF. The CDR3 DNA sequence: TGCGCCAGCAGCCAGGGACAGGGGGCCGGGGAGCTGTTTTTT.

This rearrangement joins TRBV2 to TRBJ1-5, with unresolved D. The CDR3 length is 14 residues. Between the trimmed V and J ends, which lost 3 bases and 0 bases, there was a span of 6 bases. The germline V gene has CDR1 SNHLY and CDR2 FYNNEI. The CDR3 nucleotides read TGTGCCAGCAGTGAGCAGTATAGCAATCAGCCCCAGCATTTT. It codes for CASSEQYSNQPQHF.

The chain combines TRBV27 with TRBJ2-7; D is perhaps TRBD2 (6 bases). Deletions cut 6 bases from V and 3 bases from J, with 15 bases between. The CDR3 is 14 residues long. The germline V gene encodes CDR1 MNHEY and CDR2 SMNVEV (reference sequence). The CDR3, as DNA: TGTGCCAGCAGGACCGGGAGATCACTCTACGAGCAGTACTTC. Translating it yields CASRTGRSLYEQYF.

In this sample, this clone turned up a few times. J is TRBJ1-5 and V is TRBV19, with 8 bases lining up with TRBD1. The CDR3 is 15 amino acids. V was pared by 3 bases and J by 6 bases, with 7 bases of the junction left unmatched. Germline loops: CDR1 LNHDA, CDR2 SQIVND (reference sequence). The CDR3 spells CASSITGGSGQPQHF. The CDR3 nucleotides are TGTGCCAGTAGTATCACAGGGGGTTCAGGTCAGCCCCAGCATTTT.

The CDR3 nucleotides read TGCGCCAGCAGCTTGGTAGGGGGCTCCTACGAGCAGTACTTC. It encodes CASSLVGGSYEQYF. This chain links TRBV5-1 with TRBJ2-7, with a weak D call TRBD1 (6 bases). V was clipped by 0 bases and J by 0 bases, with 7 bases between them. Germline CDR1 and CDR2: SGHRS and YFSETQ. CDR3 length: 14 amino acids.

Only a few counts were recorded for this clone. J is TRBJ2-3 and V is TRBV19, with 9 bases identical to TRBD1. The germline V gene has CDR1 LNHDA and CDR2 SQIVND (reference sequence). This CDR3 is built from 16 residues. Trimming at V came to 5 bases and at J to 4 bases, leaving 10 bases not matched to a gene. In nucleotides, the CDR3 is TGTGCCAGTAGTGCACCTACAGGGGGCGGGTCAGATACGCAGTATTTT. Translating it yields CASSAPTGGGSDTQYF. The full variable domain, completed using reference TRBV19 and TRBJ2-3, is DGGITQSPKYLFRKEGQNVTLSCEQNLNHDAMYWYRQDPGQGLRLIYYSQIVNDFQKGDIAEGYSVSREKKESFPLTVTSAQKNPTAFYLCASSAPTGGGSDTQYFGPGTRLTVL.

This chain's CDR3 is CASSQPRHQGNTGELFF. The CDR3 DNA sequence: TGCGCCAGCAGCCAACCGAGACATCAGGGTAACACCGGGGAGCTGTTTTTT. The rearrangement uses TRBV4-1 and TRBJ2-2; a possible D gene is TRBD1 (5 bases). V gave up 2 bases and J gave up 2 bases, with 15 bases separating them. The CDR3 is made up of 17 amino acids. CDR1 MGHRA and CDR2 YSYEKL come from the germline V gene.